A selection of T cell receptor beta chains follows, all from one sample in a study of T cells in Graves' hyperthyroidism and ophthalmopathy. TCRdb processed the multiplex PCR reads anew with MiXCR; each CDR3 protein has one entry. The table has approximately 380,000 distinct CDR3 sequences, about 18% seen once. Material: blood. Source of these receptors: a man aged 18-30 years with Graves' ophthalmopathy. The CDR3 runs from the conserved cysteine through the conserved F or W. D genes are given only for firm matches. Clone size is not always given. Where it is, it says once, few, many or a class for expanded clones.

abundance,j_gene,d_gene,v_gene,CDR3nt,CDR3aa
many,TRBJ2-1,TRBD1,TRBV29-1,TGCAGCGTTGATGACAGGGCCAAACCCCGAGGGGAGCAGTTCTTC,CSVDDRAKPRGEQFF
many,TRBJ1-1,TRBD1,TRBV19,TGTGCCAGTAGAAAGGGACAGGGCTTAAACACTGAAGCTTTCTTT,CASRKGQGLNTEAFF
many,TRBJ2-1,TRBD1,TRBV11-3,TGTGCCAGCAGCTTAGATGGGACAGGGGACGATGAGCAGTTCTTC,CASSLDGTGDDEQFF
few,TRBJ2-1,.,TRBV15,TGTGCCACCAGCATTTACCCCTACCAGAGCTCCTACAATGAGCAGTTCTTC,CATSIYPYQSSYNEQFF
many,TRBJ1-2,.,TRBV12-3/TRBV12-4,TGTGCCAGCAGTCTATCGGACCGCCCGGGTGTCTATGGCTACACCTTC,CASSLSDRPGVYGYTF
.,TRBJ2-4,.,TRBV12-3/TRBV12-4,TGTGCCAGCAGTTTGACAGCCAAAAACATTCAGTACTTC,CASSLTAKNIQYF
many,TRBJ1-1,.,TRBV5-1,TGCGCCAGCAGCTTACCGGGACATCCGAACACTGAAGCTTTCTTT,CASSLPGHPNTEAFF
.,TRBJ2-5,.,TRBV6-4,TGTGCCAGCAGTTACTCGTTGCGGGGCGCAGAGACCCAGTACTTC,CASSYSLRGAETQYF
few,TRBJ1-6,.,TRBV24-1,TGTGCCACCAGTGAGGGCACATCTAATTCACCCCTCCACTTT,CATSEGTSNSPLHF
.,TRBJ1-2,.,TRBV27,TGTGCCAGCAGCTACGGTTTGGGATCCGGCTATGGCTACACCTTC,CASSYGLGSGYGYTF
few,TRBJ1-1,.,TRBV7-9,TGTGCCAGCAGGGTCGGGGCCTCCACTGAAGCTTTCTTT,CASRVGASTEAFF
.,TRBJ2-7,.,TRBV20-1,TGCAGTGCCCGACAGACAGATACCTACGAGCAGTACTTC,CSARQTDTYEQYF
few,TRBJ1-2,.,TRBV3-1,TGTGCCAGCAGCCAAGATTCGGGGGGCTTGAGCTATGGCTACACCTTC,CASSQDSGGLSYGYTF
.,TRBJ2-3,.,TRBV5-1,TGCGCCAGCAGCTTGTCTGCCACAGATACGCAGTATTTT,CASSLSATDTQYF
many,TRBJ2-7,.,TRBV20-1,TGCAGTGCTAGTGATCGGCACGAGCAGTACTTC,CSASDRHEQYF
many,TRBJ1-4,TRBD1,TRBV29-1,TGCAGCGTCCATCCGACAGGGAGTGAAAAACTGTTTTTT,CSVHPTGSEKLFF
.,TRBJ1-1,TRBD1,TRBV5-5,TGTGCCATCAGCGCAGGGGGCGGGAACACTGAAGCTTTCTTT,CAISAGGGNTEAFF
.,TRBJ2-3,TRBD2,TRBV4-2,TGTGCCAGCAGCCAAGAGCGGGGGGGTCGCGACACAGATACGCAGTATTTT,CASSQERGGRDTDTQYF
.,TRBJ1-1,.,TRBV19,TGTGCCAGTAGTGGACCGTGGGGCCAGGGGACGAACACTGAAGCTTTCTTT,CASSGPWGQGTNTEAFF
many,TRBJ1-3,.,TRBV2,TGTGCCAGCAAGGGATTGCCTGGAAACACCATATATTTT,CASKGLPGNTIYF
.,TRBJ2-1,.,TRBV12-3/TRBV12-4,TGTGCCAGCAGCCCTCTAGGACACAATGAGCAGTTCTTC,CASSPLGHNEQFF
.,TRBJ2-6,.,TRBV5-1,TGCGCCAGCAGGGAGGGTCAGAGCTCTGGGGCCAACGTCCTGACTTTC,CASREGQSSGANVLTF
few,TRBJ2-1,.,TRBV15,TGTGCCACCAGCGGCCTCGGGACAATCAATGAGCAGTTCTTC,CATSGLGTINEQFF
once,TRBJ2-5,TRBD2,TRBV9,TGTGCCAGCAGCGTAGACCCTTTTGCGGGGGACTGGGAGACCCAGTGCTTC,CASSVDPFAGDWETQCF
.,TRBJ2-4,.,TRBV6-1,TGTGCCAGCAGTGAGTCGAGGATATCCATTCAGTACTTC,CASSESRISIQYF
many,TRBJ1-5,.,TRBV6-2/TRBV6-3,TGTGCCAGCAGTACGGACAGTTACAATCAGCCCCAGCATTTT,CASSTDSYNQPQHF
many,TRBJ1-6,.,TRBV20-1,TGCAGTGCTAGGCCGGGGGCGGGAAATTCACCCCTCCACTTT,CSARPGAGNSPLHF
many,TRBJ2-7,TRBD2,TRBV20-1,TGCAGTGCTAGCTCGGGGAGCGGGGGTCTCGAGCAGTACTTC,CSASSGSGGLEQYF
.,TRBJ1-5,.,TRBV12-3/TRBV12-4,TGTGCCAGCAGTTTAGTTGAGGGGGAGATTAGCAATCAGCCCCAGCATTTT,CASSLVEGEISNQPQHF
.,TRBJ1-1,.,TRBV7-9,TGTGCCAGCAGTTCCCCGGGACACCAATCGAACACTGAAGCTTTCTTT,CASSSPGHQSNTEAFF
.,TRBJ2-7,.,TRBV6-1,TGTGCCAGCAGCCAACTAGCTTCAGCCTACGAGCAGTACTTC,CASSQLASAYEQYF
.,TRBJ2-2,.,TRBV15,TGTGCCACCAGCAGAGATTACGGGGGCGAGAGCGGGGAGCTGTTTTTT,CATSRDYGGESGELFF
many,TRBJ1-4,.,TRBV12-3/TRBV12-4,TGTGCCAGCAGAGGACAGCCCAATGAAAAACTGTTTTTT,CASRGQPNEKLFF
few,TRBJ2-2,.,TRBV19,TGTGCCAGTAGTAACCCTCGGACAGACTACACCGGGGAGCTGTTTTTT,CASSNPRTDYTGELFF
few,TRBJ1-3,.,TRBV14,TGTGCCAGCAGCCAAGTGGCAGCCTCTGGAAACACCATATATTTT,CASSQVAASGNTIYF
.,TRBJ2-1,.,TRBV19,TGTGCCAGTAGTATAGGGTCCGTGGTCCCCTACAATGAGCAGTTCTTC,CASSIGSVVPYNEQFF
many,TRBJ2-5,TRBD1,TRBV7-3,TGTGCCAGCAGCCCCCGACAGGGACGGGGAGAGACCCAGTACTTC,CASSPRQGRGETQYF
.,TRBJ1-1,TRBD1,TRBV2,TGTGCCAGCACTTCGGACAGGGGGCTTGAAGCTTTCTTT,CASTSDRGLEAFF
.,TRBJ1-3,.,TRBV4-2,TGTGCCAGCAGCCAAGAGTCCGGGGGCTCTGGAAACACCATATATTTT,CASSQESGGSGNTIYF
many,TRBJ1-2,.,TRBV5-6,TGTGCCAGCAGCTTGTCCCAGGCCTACTATGGCTACACCTTC,CASSLSQAYYGYTF
few,TRBJ2-7,.,TRBV29-1,TGCAGCGTTGAAGTCCAGGGTTTGTACGAGCAGTACTTC,CSVEVQGLYEQYF
many,TRBJ1-2,.,TRBV2,TGTGCCAGCAGAGGACTTGGCTACACCTTC,CASRGLGYTF
few,TRBJ2-2,.,TRBV6-5,TGTGCCAGCAGTTACTCGAGGGGAGGACAGCCAGAGACGAACACCGGGGAGCTGTTTTTT,CASSYSRGGQPETNTGELFF
.,TRBJ1-1,.,TRBV5-1,TGCGCCAGCAGCTTGCGGGAGGGGGGATTCGAAGCTTTCTTT,CASSLREGGFEAFF
.,TRBJ1-4,.,TRBV19,TGTGCCAGTAGTATCGAAACCCAGGGTGAAAAACTGTTTTTT,CASSIETQGEKLFF
few,TRBJ1-2,.,TRBV20-1,TGCAGTGCTAGAGATGCGAGTTACTATGGCTACACCTTC,CSARDASYYGYTF
many,TRBJ2-7,TRBD1,TRBV7-9,TGTGCCAGCAGCCCCTACAGGGGACCCCCAGACGAGCAGTACTTC,CASSPYRGPPDEQYF
many,TRBJ2-1,.,TRBV5-6,TGTGCCAGCAGCTTGGGACTGACCGACAATGAGCAGTTCTTC,CASSLGLTDNEQFF
few,TRBJ2-2,.,TRBV15,TGTGCCACCAGCCCTCGGCGGGCGGGGCTGAACACCGGGGAGCTGTTTTTT,CATSPRRAGLNTGELFF
.,TRBJ2-1,TRBD2,TRBV6-4,TGTGCCAGCAGTGCTAGCGGGGAGATCAATGAGCAGTTCTTC,CASSASGEINEQFF